The sequence of this T cell receptor (beta chain) was determined in a study of early T cells in non-severe SARS-CoV-2 infection. Across the whole study: Sequencing used unsorted whole-blood bulk RNA, so chains lack pairing. General study findings and limits: Reliance on VDJdb matching favored anti-spike CD8 responses; private and CD4 specificities were missed.

CDR3 length: 11 amino acids. The germline V gene has CDR1 MNHEY and CDR2 SVGEGT. The V gene lost 4 bases and the J gene lost 7 bases, with 8 bases spanning the gap. Remarks on this clonotype: The antigen is unknown.

Researchers attached unique molecular identifiers to individual cDNA molecules. One entry per CDR3 protein results from TCRdb running MiXCR on the 5' RACE reads. The data show around 55,000 distinct CDR3 sequences, with around 13% seen just once and approximately 1.3% held by the top ten. This receptor was taken from an adult who was a healthcare worker with PCR-confirmed SARS-CoV-2 infection or an uninfected control (not recorded which). Sequenced material: whole blood. This chain links TRBV6-2 or TRBV6-3 with TRBJ2-7; no definite D call. CDR3 bases: TGTGCCAGCAGTTTCTTGGCTGAGCAGTACTTC. As protein: CASSFLAEQYF.